The entry below describes one TCR beta chain. Its matching antigen is unknown. The data stem from a study of T-cell memory formation after mild COVID-19. After removal of 6 bases from V and 5 bases from J, the junction contained 11 bases not matched to a gene. CDR1 MNHEY and CDR2 SVGEGT come from the germline V gene. CDR3 length: 15 residues. TCRdb re-called the 5' RACE reads with MiXCR, one entry per CDR3 protein. The top ten hold 20% to 25% of the sample, which has about 360,000 distinct CDR3 sequences, 10% to 15% seen once. Findings of the study overall: Contracting clones, day 15 to 85, had balanced CD4/CD8, and later expanders favored CD4+.

The chain uses TRBV6-2 or TRBV6-3 and TRBJ2-7; 9 positions agree with TRBD1. The sequencing sample was made of PBMCs or a T cell subset sorted from them (not recorded which). The TCR was taken from a man aged 18 to 35 who had mild COVID-19 (a few samples of this study predate the infection). Cell type and time point are not known. CDR3 in amino acids: CASRRDRVFSDEQYF. In DNA, the CDR3 is TGTGCCAGCAGAAGGGACAGGGTCTTCAGTGACGAGCAGTACTTC.